This TCR beta chain was documented in a study of blood T cells in healthy people across ages. In the study overall: Roughly one uniquely barcoded beta molecule per two T cells was captured. Study findings and constraints: Changes seen in expanded clonotypes were possibly confounded by donor CMV status left unknown. Diversity was higher, and naive CD4+ cells more numerous, in long-lived donors than in aged donors.

In each sample, at least 7 million PBMCs were isolated. Germline loops: CDR1 MDHEN, CDR2 SYDVKM. Trimming took off 3 bases at V and 5 bases at J, with 20 bases between the two ends. This CDR3 comprises 17 residues. For the second PCR, which ran for roughly 6 to 12 cycles, a sample-barcoded 5' primer and a J-beta primer mix were used. TCRdb re-analysed the 5' RACE reads in MiXCR, keeping a single row per CDR3 protein. The data show roughly 1,300,000 distinct CDR3 sequences, around 55% seen once. Points on this clonotype: Antigen unknown.

The sample consisted of blood. The chain carries TRBV28 and TRBJ2-1; no clear D gene. This sequence originates from a man younger than 35 in good health. CDR3 residues: CASSLARASEINNEQFF. Here the CDR3 DNA reads TGTGCCAGCAGTTTGGCTCGTGCGAGCGAGATTAACAATGAGCAGTTCTTC.